The source of this T cell receptor beta chain is a study of blood T cell repertoires in COVID-19. The overall study: Material from acute and convalescent COVID-19 was sourced from the United States, Italy and Spain. PBMCs, B-cell-depleted T cells, or T cells were the source of the cDNA or gDNA that made up the material.

Study processing details: Reference gene primer amplification gave nucleated cell count estimates. The protocol was immunoSEQ multiplex PCR, while the TCRdb copy is restricted to in-frame clones and leaves out a portion. V and J calls and clone size follow that table, whereas D and trimming were derived from the DNA. Among fewer than 350,000 clones, 86% were seen once, and the ten largest hold roughly 14%. Unmatched junction bases numbered 7, after V lost 6 bases and J lost 2 bases. CDR1 is MNHEY and CDR2 is SVGAGI in the germline V gene. The CDR3 sequence is 15 residues long. A Seattle source enrolled patients during active infection and followed them longitudinally.

The TCR originated in a woman between 65 and 79 years old with COVID-19, enrolled during active disease. The source material was peripheral blood. The J gene is TRBJ2-7, the V gene TRBV6-5; TRBD1 agrees at 10 bases. The CDR3 loop is CASSPSGTGAYEQYF. The CDR3 DNA reads TGTGCCAGCAGCCCATCCGGGACAGGGGCCTACGAGCAGTACTTC.